This T cell receptor beta chain was identified in a study of blood T cell repertoires in COVID-19. Study in general: The origin of the acute and convalescent COVID-19 samples was the United States, Italy and Spain.

This clone was counted a single time. In the authors' methods: For nucleated cells, counts were estimated from reference gene primer amplification. The data were produced by immunoSEQ multiplex PCR, yet TCRdb's version contains in-frame clones alone and is incomplete. The V and J calls and clone size are taken from that table; D and trimming were inferred from the DNA. The data show 150,000 to 200,000 clones, about 89% seen once. CDR3 length: 14 residues. Germline V gene lookup returns CDR1 SNHLY and CDR2 FYNNEI. V lost 8 bases and J lost 5; bases outside the gene matches: 4. The chain couples TRBV2 to TRBJ2-2, with 11 bases aligning to TRBD1. The sequenced sample was peripheral blood. The receptor was isolated from a middle-aged man with active or convalescent COVID-19. CDR3 amino acids: CASPGTGGTGELFF. The CDR3 region has the DNA TGTGCCAGCCCCGGGACAGGGGGGACCGGGGAGCTGTTTTTT.